Listed below are T cell receptor beta chains from one sample, sequenced in a study of blood T cell repertoires in COVID-19. Repertoires were generated with immunoSEQ multiplex PCR, while TCRdb's copy carries only in-frame clones and drops some. In the table there are some 390,000 clones, 80% to 90% of which are singletons. Sequencing was carried out using peripheral blood. The receptors derive from a woman aged 55-70 years with COVID-19, enrolled during active disease. The CDR3 runs from the conserved cysteine through the conserved F or W.

>TRBJ1-2|TRBV2
CASSPLASVHGYTF
>TRBJ1-2|TRBV7-9
CASSPPGGSYGYTF
>TRBJ2-7|TRBV2
CASSEGHPGGEQYF
>TRBJ2-2|TRBV5-5
CASNLENTGELFF
>TRBJ2-5|TRBV15
CATSRGGAAPETQYF
>TRBJ1-1|TRBV12-3/TRBV12-4
CANDLTGGTEAFF
>TRBJ1-2|TRBV10-3
CAISDQTGDYGYTF
>TRBJ2-2|TRBV9
CASSVSRGNGELFF
>TRBJ1-5|TRBV6-5
CASSPRGRNQPQHF
>TRBJ1-5|TRBV27
CASSSSGNQPQHF
>TRBJ1-6|TRBV7-3
CASSLEHNSPLHF
>TRBJ1-1|TRBV6-1
CASSAWDTNMNTEAFF
>TRBJ2-3|TRBV6-4
CASSLSGATDTQYF
>TRBJ2-2|TRBV13
CASSLGQGANTGELFF
>TRBJ2-7|TRBV19
CASTRGTGGEQYF
>TRBJ1-1|TRBV5-4
CNSGRGGIMNTEAFF
>TRBJ2-3|TRBV28
CASSSTGTMGTSTDTQYF
>TRBJ1-2|TRBV2
CASSEGVVDYTF
>TRBJ2-3|TRBV4-2
CASEMRAGSTDTQYF
>TRBJ2-2|TRBV7-6
CASSSRRTGRTGELFF
>TRBJ2-7|TRBV7-9
CASSRGSGASYEQYF
>TRBJ2-7|TRBV3-1/TRBV3-2
CASSQEQVLILNYEQYF
>TRBJ1-1|TRBV7-6
CASSLERGGVTEAFF
>TRBJ2-6|TRBV12-5
CASGLSGGSGANVLTF
>TRBJ1-5|TRBV5-1
CASSLEGASNQPQHF
>TRBJ2-7|TRBV20-1
CSARGQQVQYF
>TRBJ2-2|TRBV6-5
CASSFQATGELFF
>TRBJ2-5|TRBV5-1
CASSLGLQETQYF
>TRBJ2-7|TRBV12-3/TRBV12-4
CASSFGRRYEQYF